This TCR beta chain emerged from a study of control samples from healthy donors and cancer patients. The CDR3 runs 16 residues. Trimming removed 4 bases at V and 0 bases at J, with 15 bases between. Germline V gives CDR1 KGHSH, CDR2 LQKENI. Sequencing used immunoSEQ multiplex PCR; TCRdb keeps in-frame clones, though not all of them. The sample holds tens of thousands of clones, roughly 86% seen once. The TCR was taken from a man aged 45 to 65 in good health. The J gene is TRBJ1-2, the V gene TRBV18, with D tentatively TRBD1 (5 bases). The sample taken for sequencing was blood. The CDR3 region has the DNA TGTGCCAGCTCACTTCAAGCAAAGGGGTCTAACTATGGCTACACCTTC. Translation gives CASSLQAKGSNYGYTF.